This TCR beta chain came from a study of blood T cells in healthy people across ages. Study-level findings and limits: Donor CMV infection status was unknown, possibly confounding age-related changes in expanded clonotypes.

Healthy Caucasian individuals from Russia aged 6 to 90 were enrolled as donors. Extraction of total RNA produced a minimum of 5.5 micrograms from each sample. Using a J-beta primer mix together with a sample-barcoded 5' primer, a second PCR was run for roughly 7 to 11 cycles. Every single cDNA molecule received a tag from a template-switch adaptor with 12 random nucleotides. TCRdb re-called the 5' RACE reads with MiXCR, one entry per CDR3 protein. The table records 1.4 million or so distinct CDR3 sequences, 42% of them present only once. CDR3 length: 13 residues. The V gene's germline CDR1 is SGHRS and CDR2 YFSETQ. The V end lost 4 bases, the J end lost 9 bases, and 13 bases lay between the germline ends. As concerns this clonotype: Its antigen is not identified.

The sequence was collected from a woman between 18 and 29 years old in good health. V and J are TRBV5-1 and TRBJ1-4; the D gene is possibly TRBD1 (6 bases). Sequencing was done on a sample of blood. The CDR3 reads CASSVNRGQKLFF. The CDR3 DNA sequence: TGCGCCAGCAGCGTGAACCGGGGGCAAAAACTGTTTTTT.